Following are 15 T cell receptor beta chains from one sample sequenced in a study of post-analysis software for immune sequencing data (dated by TCRdb to the mid-2010s). Library creation used PCR. Sequencer: Illumina HiSeq 2500. To reduce PCR and sequencing biases, unique molecular identifiers were incorporated into the TCR beta cDNA libraries. Starting from the raw public reads, TCRdb applied fastp trimming at Q25, assembled clones with MiXCR and retained in-frame beta chains. One record per CDR3 amino acid sequence lists the most common genes and DNA. The sample includes 750,000 to 950,000 distinct CDR3 sequences, with roughly 50% observed a single time. Roughly 4.4% of the sample belongs to the ten largest clones. The antigens for these receptors are not known. Summary of the overall study and its limitations: Four to six TRBV segments, including TRBV5-6, TRBV5-1 and TRBV20-1, were significantly more frequent in patients than controls.

Sequencing input: blood. These receptors came from a girl aged 10 to 17 with multiple sclerosis.

This clonotype was counted between two and nine times. The V call is TRBV7-8, the J call TRBJ1-5; D not certain. Looked up from germline, CDR1 is SGHVS and CDR2 is FQNEAQ. This CDR3 is built from 13 residues. Trimming took 5 bases from V and 5 from J, leaving 10 bases between them. Here the CDR3 DNA reads TGTGCCAGCAGCCCTCGTGTGGATCAGCCCCAGCATTTT. This codes for CASSPRVDQPQHF.

There are a few counts of this clonotype. The rearrangement uses TRBV12-3 or TRBV12-4 and TRBJ2-3; tentatively, D is TRBD1 (6 bases). The ends were cut back, 8 bases at V and 1 base at J, with 13 bases in the middle. The CDR3 is made up of 14 amino acids. CDR3 loop: CASFFRQGTDTQYF. In nucleotides, the CDR3 is TGTGCCAGCTTCTTCCGACAGGGCACAGATACGCAGTATTTT.

The rearrangement uses TRBV12-3 or TRBV12-4 and TRBJ2-7, with unresolved D. The CDR3 sequence is 14 residues long. V lost 6 bases to trimming and J lost 6 bases, with 18 bases between them. The CDR3: CASSLGQVPSEQYF. CDR3 sequence (DNA): TGTGCCAGCAGCCTAGGGCAGGTCCCATCCGAGCAGTACTTC.

The chain carries TRBV5-1 and TRBJ1-4, with D possibly matching TRBD1 (5 bases). Looked up from germline, CDR1 is SGHRS and CDR2 is YFSETQ. The V end lost 2 bases, the J end lost 8 bases, and 13 bases lay between the germline ends. This CDR3 contains 14 residues. CDR3 loop: CASSFNRIGEKLFF. Here the CDR3 DNA reads TGCGCCAGCAGCTTTAACAGGATAGGGGAAAAACTGTTTTTT.

This clonotype occurred a few times. The gene calls are TRBV29-1 and TRBJ2-5; no clear D. The assigned J gene may be wrong: the sequence end matches TRBJ2-7 better. CDR3 length: 11 residues. Germline values: CDR1 SQVTM, CDR2 ANQGSEA. CDR3 sequence (DNA): TGCAGCGTTGGCAAGGGCTACGAGCAGTACTTC. This encodes CSVGKGYEQYF.

This chain uses TRBV7-9 with TRBJ1-5; D is ambiguous. V lost 5 bases to trimming and J lost 7 bases, with 9 bases between them. The germline V gene has CDR1 SEHNR and CDR2 FQNEAQ (reference sequence). The length of the CDR3 is 12 residues. The DNA of the CDR3 is TGTGCCAGCAGCCTTCTCGACCAGCCCCAGCATTTT. Translating gives CASSLLDQPQHF.

This clonotype was seen a single time. This chain uses TRBV10-3 with TRBJ1-2; D is unresolved. Germline-derived CDR1 and CDR2 are ENHRY and SYGVKD. The CDR3 totals 12 residues. Trimming stripped 0 bases from V and 7 bases from J, with 6 bases between. This CDR3 reads CAISESKGGYTF. DNA of the CDR3: TGTGCCATCAGTGAGTCGAAGGGTGGCTACACCTTC.

The chain joins TRBV14 to TRBJ2-7, with TRBD2 identical over 7 bases. The trim removed 0 bases at V and 3 bases at J, leaving 2 bases unmatched. CDR3 size: 14 residues. The germline gives CDR1 SGHDN, CDR2 FVKESK. For the CDR3, the DNA is TGTGCCAGCAGCCAAGACGCTAGCGGCTACGAGCAGTACTTC. Amino acids: CASSQDASGYEQYF. Together with reference TRBV14 and TRBJ2-7, the CDR3 gives the full variable domain: EAGVTQFPSHSVIEKGQTVTLRCDPISGHDNLYWYRRVMGKEIKFLLHFVKESKQDESGMPNNRFLAERTGGTYSTLKVQPAELEDSGVYFCASSQDASGYEQYFGPGTRLTVT.

This chain joins TRBV25-1 and TRBJ2-3, with TRBD2 matching 8 bases. Unmatched junction bases numbered 11, after V lost 6 bases and J lost 6 bases. Per germline, CDR1 MGHDK and CDR2 SYGVNS. This CDR3 is 15 amino acids long. The CDR3 region has the DNA TGTGCCAGCAGCCCCGGGACTAGTTTGATGGATACGCAGTATTTT. As protein: CASSPGTSLMDTQYF.

J is TRBJ2-4 and V is TRBV6-5; no reliable D call. V lost 4 bases and J 2 bases, leaving 12 bases between the germline ends. From germline, CDR1 is MNHEY and CDR2 SVGAGI. This CDR3 comprises 15 residues. The CDR3 loop is CASSSLSQTKNIQYF. CDR3 nucleotide sequence: TGTGCCAGCAGTTCCCTCAGTCAGACCAAAAACATTCAGTACTTC.

The V gene is TRBV27, the J gene TRBJ2-5; possibly TRBD2 for D (6 bases). Between the trimmed V and J ends, which lost 5 bases and 11 bases, there was a span of 18 bases. Germline V CDR1 and CDR2: MNHEY, SMNVEV (reference sequence). This CDR3 spans 13 amino acids. The DNA for the CDR3 is TGTGCCAGCAGTCTCCCCGGACCGGGGGAGCAGTACTTC. This gives the protein CASSLPGPGEQYF.

The chain has TRBV13 and TRBJ2-3; TRBD2 matches 10 bases. CDR1 is PRHDT and CDR2 is FYEKMQ in the germline V gene (reference sequence). After removal of 0 bases from V and 6 bases from J, the junction contained 9 bases not matched to a gene. The CDR3 has 17 residues. The CDR3 protein is CASSLGLGLAVADTQYF. The CDR3 DNA reads TGTGCCAGCAGCTTAGGCCTCGGACTAGCGGTTGCGGATACGCAGTATTTT.

The gene calls are TRBV12-3 or TRBV12-4 and TRBJ2-1, with 8 bases fitting TRBD2. This CDR3 is 15 amino acids long. The V segment lost 7 bases and the J segment 5 bases; nucleotides outside the gene matches: 10. The CDR3 region is CASIVSGIRDNEQFF. The CDR3 bases are TGTGCCAGCATCGTTAGCGGGATACGGGACAATGAGCAGTTCTTC.

This rearrangement joins TRBV2 to TRBJ2-3, with TRBD2 as a possible D gene (5 bases). Germline V gene sequence: CDR1 SNHLY, CDR2 FYNNEI. V was shortened by 4 bases and J by 6 bases, with 8 bases between the two germline ends. The CDR3 is 12 amino acids. In nucleotides, the CDR3 is TGTGCCAGCAGTGTACTAGGGGATACGCAGTATTTT. Protein product: CASSVLGDTQYF. Full variable domain (remainder filled in from reference TRBV2 and TRBJ2-3): EPEVTQTPSHQVTQMGQEVILRCVPISNHLYFYWYRQILGQKVEFLVSFYNNEISEKSEIFDDQFSVERPDGSNFTLKIRSTKLEDSAMYFCASSVLGDTQYFGPGTRLTVL.

This clonotype showed up just a few times. The chain combines TRBV29-1 with TRBJ2-3; 7 bases fit TRBD1. Trimming at V came to 3 bases and at J to 6 bases, leaving 6 bases not matched to a gene. This CDR3 is 13 amino acids long. From germline, CDR1 is SQVTM and CDR2 ANQGSEA. The CDR3 DNA reads as TGCAGCGTTGACAGGGGGTTGATTGATACGCAGTATTTT. This codes for CSVDRGLIDTQYF.